This T cell receptor beta chain was recorded in a study of CD8+CD57+ T cells in acquired aplastic anemia. CDR3 and TCR beta VDJ profiling relied on a genomic DNA template. One entry per CDR3 protein results from TCRdb running MiXCR on the reads. Among about 170,000 distinct CDR3 sequences listed, 55% to 80% were seen once. Germline CDR1 SQVTM, CDR2 ANQGSEA. The CDR3 contains 11 residues. V lost 8 bases, J lost 4 bases, and 11 bases lay in between. The material sequenced was sorted CD4+, CD8+, or CD8+CD57+ T cells (not recorded which) from PBMCs. The rearrangement uses TRBV29-1 and TRBJ1-2; D unclear. The sequence came from a human donor in good health. The CDR3, as DNA: TGCAGCCTCGGGGAGGCCTATGGCTACACCTTC. Translated: CSLGEAYGYTF.